These 31 T cell receptor beta chains were sequenced from one sample in a study of CD8+CD57+ T cells in acquired aplastic anemia. Only patients with CD8+CD57+ cell expansion on flow cytometry were chosen for sequencing. Genomic DNA provided the template from which TCR beta VDJ and CDR3 profiles were obtained. TCRdb re-called the reads with MiXCR, one entry per CDR3 protein. The sample holds 200,000 to 250,000 distinct CDR3 sequences, over 40% seen once. The sample comprised sorted CD4+, CD8+, or CD8+CD57+ T cells (not recorded which) from PBMCs. These receptors came from a human donor with aplastic anemia.

V and J are TRBV10-1 and TRBJ2-1; possibly TRBD1 for D (6 bases). The CDR3 is 13 residues long. V dropped 10 bases and J dropped 6 bases, with 16 bases sitting between them. Germline loops: CDR1 WNHNN, CDR2 SYGVQD (reference sequence). DNA for the CDR3: TGCGCCATCTCAGGGGTTGTAGGCAATGAGCAGTTCTTC. It translates to CAISGVVGNEQFF.

This clonotype was seen just once. A single base separates this from a much larger clone, so it may be a read error. V usage is TRBV7-2 and J usage is TRBJ1-2; D is undetermined. Per the germline V gene, CDR1 is SGHTA and CDR2 is FQGNSA. Deletions cut 11 bases from V and 8 bases from J, with 21 bases between. The CDR3 covers 13 residues. CDR3 nucleotides: TGTGCCGGCAAGCTTGGACCCGGGAGGGGCTACACCTTC. As protein: CAGKLGPGRGYTF. Full variable domain (remainder filled in from reference TRBV7-2 and TRBJ1-2): GAGVSQSPSNKVTEKGKDVELRCDPISGHTALYWYRQSLGQGLEFLIYFQGNSAPDKSGLPSDRFSAERTGGSVSTLTIQRTQQEDSAVYLCAGKLGPGRGYTFGSGTRLTVV.

The V and J genes are TRBV12-3 or TRBV12-4 and TRBJ1-2, with D possibly being TRBD1 (5 bases). The CDR3 has 14 residues. V lost 7 bases and J lost 0, with 12 bases in between. The CDR3 spells CASNRGGPNYGYTF. CDR3 coding DNA: TGTGCCAGCAATCGGGGGGGTCCTAACTATGGCTACACCTTC.

This clonotype was seen a few times. The V call is TRBV15, the J call TRBJ2-5; 11 bases match TRBD2. With V trimmed by 1 base and J by 5 bases, 3 bases remained unmatched. Germline CDR1 is LNHNV and CDR2 is YYDKDF (reference sequence). The CDR3 is 15 amino acids. Here the CDR3 reads CATSRVAGGPETQYF. CDR3 in DNA: TGTGCCACCAGCAGAGTAGCGGGGGGGCCGGAGACCCAGTACTTC.

This clonotype was seen at least ten times. The chain uses TRBV7-9 and TRBJ1-4, with D possibly TRBD1 on 5 matching bases. With 1 base removed from V and 12 bases from J, the gap between germline ends came to 18 bases. The CDR3 consists of 15 residues. Germline V gene sequence: CDR1 SEHNR, CDR2 FQNEAQ (reference sequence). The CDR3 here is CASSLGGSREKELFF. CDR3 DNA sequence: TGTGCCAGCAGCTTAGGGGGGTCGCGGGAGAAAGAACTGTTTTTT.

Of note for this clonotype: This sequence may be a read error, since a much larger clone differs from it by one base. V gene TRBV6-6 combines with J gene TRBJ1-2; 7 nucleotides line up with TRBD1. There are 14 residues in the CDR3. J lost 8 bases, V lost 8 bases, and 14 bases had no gene match. The V gene's germline CDR1 is MNHNY and CDR2 SVGAGI (reference sequence). CDR3 sequence: CASGFGQVREGYTF. As DNA, the CDR3 is TGTGCCAGCGGTTTCGGACAGGTCCGGGAGGGCTACACCTTC.

This clonotype was counted only a few times. The conserved phenylalanine or tryptophan is not found at the CDR3 terminus, so this likely reflects a read error. No DNA is shown, since the ends of the CDR3 on it are uncertain; the CDR3 is the one TCRdb lists. The chain has TRBV2 and TRBJ2-1; the table calls TRBD2, which could not be checked here. The CDR3 is 8 amino acids long, termini counted. Germline values: CDR1 SNHLY, CDR2 FYNNEI. This CDR3 is CASSEGTS.

This clonotype was detected once. This chain links TRBV20-1 with TRBJ2-1, with TRBD2 matching over 11 bases. The trim removed 6 bases at V and 5 bases at J, leaving 6 bases unmatched. Germline CDR1 is DFQATT and CDR2 is SNEGSKA (reference sequence). This CDR3 has 14 residues. This CDR3 reads CSAWGLAEDNEQFF. CDR3 in DNA: TGCAGTGCCTGGGGACTAGCGGAGGACAATGAGCAGTTCTTC.

The chain employs TRBV24-1 and TRBJ1-1, with 12 bases that match TRBD1. This CDR3 is built from 16 residues. V shed 11 bases, J shed 5 bases, and the junction held 14 bases outside the gene matches. Germline V CDR1 and CDR2: KGHDR, SFDVKD. CDR3 sequence: CASRPGQGALGTEAFF. For the CDR3, the DNA is TGTGCCAGCAGACCGGGACAGGGGGCGCTGGGGACTGAAGCTTTCTTT.

The chain combines TRBV24-1 with TRBJ2-7, with 10 positions matching TRBD1. The J call may be faulty, since TRBJ2-5 better matches the DNA end. The CDR3 runs 17 residues. Germline V CDR1 and CDR2: KGHDR, SFDVKD. CDR3 in DNA: TGTGCCACCAGTGACTTGACAGGGGGCCGTGACCAAGAGACCCAGTACTTC. Its translation is CATSDLTGGRDQETQYF.

The chain is built from TRBV27 and TRBJ1-2, with unresolved D. Trimming cost V 5 bases and J 4 bases, with 17 bases left between them. Germline lookup yields CDR1 MNHEY and CDR2 SMNVEV (reference sequence). The CDR3 extends over 15 amino acids. The DNA for the CDR3 is TGTGCCAGCAGTCAGAGGAGTACAGTCTTCTATGGCTACACCTTC. Its translation: CASSQRSTVFYGYTF.

This clonotype showed up many times. This chain uses TRBV7-2 with TRBJ1-1; D ambiguous. CDR3 length equals 14 residues. V lost 2 bases, J lost 1 base, and 8 bases lay in between. Germline V gene data show CDR1 as SGHTA and CDR2 as FQGNSA. The CDR3 loop is CASSLLGWNTEAFF. The CDR3 DNA is TGTGCCAGCAGCTTATTAGGTTGGAACACTGAAGCTTTCTTT.

This chain joins TRBV29-1 and TRBJ1-3, with TRBD1 identical over 11 bases. J gave up 5 bases and V 4 bases, and 7 bases lay outside the gene matches. Germline assignment: CDR1 SQVTM and CDR2 ANQGSEA. This CDR3 is 15 amino acids long. The chain's CDR3 is CSVVLGQGARNTIYF. The DNA of the CDR3 is TGCAGCGTTGTGTTAGGACAGGGGGCTCGAAACACCATATATTTT. Using reference TRBV29-1 and TRBJ1-3 for the parts outside the CDR3, the full variable domain is SAVISQKPSRDICQRGTSLTIQCQVDSQVTMMFWYRQQPGQSLTLIATANQGSEATYESGFVIDKFPISRPNLTFSTLTVSNMSPEDSSIYLCSVVLGQGARNTIYFGEGSWLTVV.

This clonotype occurred many times. The rearrangement joins TRBV6-1 to TRBJ1-1, with no clear D. The germline V gene has CDR1 MNHNS and CDR2 SASEGT. The ends were cut back, 4 bases at V and 4 bases at J, with 13 bases in the middle. This CDR3 has 14 residues. This chain's CDR3 is CASSAGYDGTEAFF. The CDR3 nucleotides read TGTGCCAGCAGTGCGGGGTATGATGGCACTGAAGCTTTCTTT.

This clonotype has a count of ten or more. This chain connects TRBV24-1 to TRBJ1-1; no reliable D call. The CDR3 loop spans 11 amino acids. V lost 5 bases and J 5 bases, leaving 5 bases between the germline ends. Germline CDR1 and CDR2: KGHDR and SFDVKD. The CDR3 loop is CATSVGTEAFF. Written as DNA, the CDR3 is TGTGCCACCAGTGTAGGAACTGAAGCTTTCTTT.

This clonotype has at least ten counts. This sequence joins TRBV20-1 and TRBJ2-1; the D gene is possibly TRBD1 (5 bases). The V end lost 4 bases, the J end lost 4 bases, and 17 bases lay between the germline ends. CDR1 is DFQATT and CDR2 is SNEGSKA in the germline V gene (reference sequence). There are 15 residues in the CDR3. The CDR3 DNA sequence: TGCAGTGCTACGGACACGGTGAACCCTTACAATGAGCAGTTCTTC. This gives the protein CSATDTVNPYNEQFF.

This clonotype was detected many times. The V gene is TRBV29-1, the J gene TRBJ2-7; possibly TRBD1 for D (6 bases). The CDR3 length is 15 residues. The germline gives CDR1 SQVTM, CDR2 ANQGSEA. V gave up 1 base and J gave up 0 bases, with 13 bases separating them. CDR3 sequence reads: CSVEVGAPSSYEQYF. In DNA, the CDR3 is TGCAGCGTTGAAGTGGGGGCCCCTAGCTCCTACGAGCAGTACTTC.

There are a few counts of this clonotype. This chain joins TRBV3-1 and TRBJ1-6; D is possibly TRBD1 (6 bases). The germline CDR1 and CDR2 sequences are LGHDT and YNNKEL (reference sequence). The CDR3 covers 15 residues. V lost 1 base, J lost 10 bases, and 14 bases lay in between. The chain's CDR3 is CASSQGRGTISPLHF. The CDR3 bases are TGTGCCAGCAGCCAAGGCCGAGGGACAATCTCACCCCTCCACTTT.

In this sample, this clonotype turned up many times. The chain has TRBV7-2 and TRBJ2-3; 12 nucleotides line up with TRBD1. Germline values: CDR1 SGHTA, CDR2 FQGNSA. This CDR3 spans 16 amino acids. Trimming removed 5 bases from V and 6 bases from J; junction bases left unmatched: 9. The CDR3 sequence is CASSRPGTGGADTQYF. The CDR3 DNA follows: TGTGCCAGCAGCCGCCCCGGGACAGGGGGCGCGGATACGCAGTATTTT.

The V call is TRBV2, the J call TRBJ1-1, with TRBD1 identical over 12 bases. From germline, CDR1 is SNHLY and CDR2 FYNNEI. Unmatched junction bases numbered 7, after V lost 6 bases and J lost 5 bases. The CDR3 covers 15 residues. CDR3 loop: CASRSGQGAGTEAFF. Here the CDR3 DNA reads TGTGCCAGCAGATCGGGACAGGGGGCGGGTACTGAAGCTTTCTTT. The full variable domain, completed using reference TRBV2 and TRBJ1-1, is EPEVTQTPSHQVTQMGQEVILRCVPISNHLYFYWYRQILGQKVEFLVSFYNNEISEKSEIFDDQFSVERPDGSNFTLKIRSTKLEDSAMYFCASRSGQGAGTEAFFGQGTRLTVV.

In this sample, this clonotype turned up many times. The chain employs TRBV25-1 and TRBJ1-1; 7 bases are a match to TRBD1. J gave up 11 bases and V 3 bases, and 12 bases lay outside the gene matches. The CDR3 covers 14 residues. Germline CDR1 MGHDK, CDR2 SYGVNS. CDR3 sequence reads: CASSDHRGGVAAFF. CDR3 bases: TGTGCCAGCAGTGACCACAGGGGAGGGGTGGCCGCTTTCTTT.

This sequence joins TRBV19 and TRBJ2-7; D is undetermined. V was trimmed by 3 bases and J by 2 bases, leaving 8 bases between them. The CDR3 runs to 13 residues. The germline V gene encodes CDR1 LNHDA and CDR2 SQIVND (reference sequence). CDR3 sequence (DNA): TGTGCCAGTAGTATTGGGATGACCTACGAGCAGTACTTC. Its protein product is CASSIGMTYEQYF.

This clonotype was detected ten times or more. The chain joins TRBV7-9 to TRBJ2-7, with 7 bases aligning to TRBD2. This CDR3 contains 16 residues. Germline V gives CDR1 SEHNR, CDR2 FQNEAQ (reference sequence). Unmatched junction bases numbered 9, after V lost 3 bases and J lost 1 base. The CDR3 sequence is CASSFSGRRGSYEQYF. DNA of the CDR3: TGTGCCAGCAGCTTCTCTGGGAGGCGGGGGTCCTACGAGCAGTACTTC. Looking up the rest from reference TRBV7-9 and TRBJ2-7 gives the full variable domain: DTGVSQNPRHKITKRGQNVTFRCDPISEHNRLYWYRQTLGQGPEFLTYFQNEAQLEKSRLLSDRFSAERPKGSFSTLEIQRTEQGDSAMYLCASSFSGRRGSYEQYFGPGTRLTVT.

The chain joins TRBV2 to TRBJ1-3, with a weak D call TRBD1 (6 bases). The CDR3 has 16 residues. V lost 2 bases, J lost 2 bases, and 13 bases lay in between. Germline CDR1 reads SNHLY; CDR2 reads FYNNEI. CDR3 in amino acids: CASSESRGGPGNTIYF. The CDR3 DNA reads as TGTGCCAGCAGTGAAAGTCGGGGGGGCCCTGGAAACACCATATATTTT.

This chain uses TRBV10-3 with TRBJ2-1, with 12 nucleotides matching TRBD2. V was clipped by 0 bases and J by 7 bases; unmatched bases: 7. The CDR3 loop spans 17 amino acids. From germline, CDR1 is ENHRY and CDR2 SYGVKD. The CDR3 region has the DNA TGTGCCATCAGTGAGTCGACCCTAGCGGGGGGGTGGAATGAGCAGTTCTTC. Translation: CAISESTLAGGWNEQFF.

There are a few counts of this clonotype. The junction shows a germline mismatch at one end, possibly a read error. The J gene is TRBJ1-3, the V gene TRBV20-1; 7 bases agree with TRBD1. This CDR3 has 14 residues. Germline lookup yields CDR1 DFQATT and CDR2 SNEGSKA (reference sequence). CDR3 sequence reads: CSAGDRATGNTIYF. CDR3 sequence (DNA): TGCAGTGCTGGAGACAGGGCTACTGGAAACACCATATATTTT.

The rearrangement links TRBV20-1 to TRBJ2-7, with D possibly matching TRBD2 (6 bases). The CDR3 consists of 13 residues. The germline gives CDR1 DFQATT, CDR2 SNEGSKA (reference sequence). Trimming removed 3 bases at V and 0 bases at J, with 9 bases between. The CDR3 loop is CSASTGSSYEQYF. The CDR3 DNA reads TGCAGTGCTAGCACCGGGAGCTCCTACGAGCAGTACTTC.

Regarding this clonotype: Just one base apart from a much larger clone, this may be a read error. The V and J genes are TRBV20-1 and TRBJ2-7, with 9 bases lining up with TRBD1. Germline CDR1 DFQATT, CDR2 SNEGSKA (reference sequence). V was clipped by 3 bases and J by 6 bases; unmatched bases: 6. The CDR3 is 13 residues long. Here the CDR3 DNA reads TGCAGTGCTAGGCGACAGGGGGGCGTCGAGCAGTACTTC. Translated, it gives CSARRQGGVEQYF.

This chain links TRBV12-3 or TRBV12-4 with TRBJ2-7; 8 bases agree with TRBD2. Trimming at V came to 6 bases and at J to 6 bases, leaving 19 bases not matched to a gene. The CDR3 is made up of 17 amino acids. DNA of the CDR3: TGTGCCAGCAGACCCTCTGGCGGGAGGAGACTCTTGGGCGAGCAGTACTTC. Amino acids: CASRPSGGRRLLGEQYF.

Points on this clonotype: A read error is possible here, since a much larger clone lies one base away. This chain joins TRBV14 and TRBJ1-5, with TRBD1 as a possible D gene (6 bases). The germline gives CDR1 SGHDN, CDR2 FVKESK. CDR3 length equals 15 residues. The CDR3 DNA reads TGTGCCAGCAGGACTCAGGGGCAGAGCAGTCAGCCCCAGCATTTT. It specifies CASRTQGQSSQPQHF.

The chain is built from TRBV20-1 and TRBJ1-1, with D hard to call. The CDR3 extends over 11 amino acids. V was cut by 6 bases and J by 3 bases, with 8 bases left in between. Germline V gene lookup returns CDR1 DFQATT and CDR2 SNEGSKA (reference sequence). The CDR3 spells CSAATHTEAFF. CDR3 DNA sequence: TGCAGTGCCGCCACTCACACTGAAGCTTTCTTT.